This T cell receptor (beta chain) appears in the sequencing data of a study of blood T cells in healthy people across ages. CDR1 SQVTM and CDR2 ANQGSEA come from the germline V gene. The CDR3 has 12 residues. With V trimmed by 5 bases and J by 5 bases, 1 base remained unmatched. It was with a sample-barcoded 5' primer and a J-beta primer mix that a second PCR of roughly 7 to 12 cycles was run. Each CDR3 protein gets one entry after TCRdb re-called the 5' RACE reads with MiXCR. The top ten hold 6.5% to 8.5% of the sample, which has about 1.4 million distinct CDR3 sequences, roughly 59% seen once. The receptor comes from a man aged 18 to 35 in good health. This chain uses TRBV29-1 with TRBJ1-4, with 8 positions matching TRBD1. The sample taken for sequencing was blood. CDR3 region: CSVRTGNEKLFF. The CDR3 DNA is TGCAGCGTTAGGACAGGGAATGAAAAACTGTTTTTT.